This T cell receptor beta chain comes out of a study of cytomegalovirus exposure and HLA in healthy donors. Overall study: Of the donors genotyped, approximately 400 in all, about 82% fell in the Caucasian-associated ancestry cluster. Study-level findings and limits: Productive status was seen about 87% or about 30% of the time for most TCR beta V segments in an earlier analysis. Sequence variants that were highly shared formed a cluster that was likely a sequencing artifact. Presence/absence analyses rested on an assumption that sequencing depth was roughly uniform across donors.

This clone was recorded once. What it recognizes is unknown. The CDR3 extends over 20 amino acids. The V gene's germline CDR1 is SGHRS and CDR2 YFSETQ. Trimming took 2 bases from V and 2 from J, leaving 25 bases between them. PCR was performed using 60 Vbeta and 13 Jbeta primers. The repertoire was sequenced with immunoSEQ multiplex PCR; TCRdb's copy has only in-frame clones and lacks some. This table holds fewer than 120,000 clones, about 80% found once. The gene calls are TRBV5-1 and TRBJ2-2; possibly TRBD1 for D (6 bases). This TCR derives from a woman aged 55-70 years in good health and CMV-seropositive. The sequencing input was PBMCs. CDR3: CASSLWVGQTTNPNTGELFF. CDR3 coding DNA: TGCGCCAGCAGCTTATGGGTTGGACAGACAACAAACCCTAACACCGGGGAGCTGTTTTTT. The variable domain in full, completed from reference TRBV5-1 and TRBJ2-2, reads KAGVTQTPRYLIKTRGQQVTLSCSPISGHRSVSWYQQTPGQGLQFLFEYFSETQRNKGNFPGRFSGRQFSNSRSEMNVSTLELGDSALYLCASSLWVGQTTNPNTGELFFGEGSRLTVL.